This TCR beta chain was found in a study of technical replicates of blood from several donors. Germline V lookup: CDR1 LNHDA, CDR2 SQIVND (reference sequence). Trimming left V 5 bases short and J 0 bases short, with 13 bases between. The CDR3 totals 16 residues. TCRdb's copy holds only in-frame clones and misses some; the assay was immunoSEQ multiplex PCR. The sample contains around 100,000 clones, about 95% of which appear only once. The sequenced sample consisted of T cells isolated from PBMCs. V is TRBV19 and J is TRBJ1-4; a possible D gene is TRBD1 (6 bases). The TCR was taken from a human donor in good health. CDR3 DNA sequence: TGTGCCAGTAGTGCGGACAGAATGGCAACTAATGAAAAACTGTTTTTT. This encodes CASSADRMATNEKLFF.